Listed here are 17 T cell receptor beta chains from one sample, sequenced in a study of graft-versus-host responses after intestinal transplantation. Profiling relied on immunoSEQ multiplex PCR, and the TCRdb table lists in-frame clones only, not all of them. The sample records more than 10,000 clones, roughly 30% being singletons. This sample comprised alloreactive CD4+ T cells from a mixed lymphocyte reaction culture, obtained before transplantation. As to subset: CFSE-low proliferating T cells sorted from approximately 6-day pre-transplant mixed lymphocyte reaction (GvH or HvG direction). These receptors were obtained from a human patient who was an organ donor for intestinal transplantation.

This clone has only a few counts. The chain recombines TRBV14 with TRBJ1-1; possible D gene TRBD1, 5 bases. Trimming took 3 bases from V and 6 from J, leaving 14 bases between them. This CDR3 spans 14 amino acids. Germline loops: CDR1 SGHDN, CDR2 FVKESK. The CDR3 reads CASSHVGRDPEAFF. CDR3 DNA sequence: TGTGCCAGCAGCCACGTTGGGAGGGACCCTGAAGCTTTCTTT.

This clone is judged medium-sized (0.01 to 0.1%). CDR3 coding DNA: TGTGCCAGCAGCTTGGCCGCTGCGGGAAACACCATATATTTT. Protein sequence: CASSLAAAGNTIYF. The genes are TRBV5-5 and TRBJ1-3; D ambiguous. Germline V gives CDR1 SGHKS, CDR2 YYEKEE (reference sequence). Trimming left V 0 bases short and J 4 bases short, with 8 bases between. The CDR3 spans 14 residues.

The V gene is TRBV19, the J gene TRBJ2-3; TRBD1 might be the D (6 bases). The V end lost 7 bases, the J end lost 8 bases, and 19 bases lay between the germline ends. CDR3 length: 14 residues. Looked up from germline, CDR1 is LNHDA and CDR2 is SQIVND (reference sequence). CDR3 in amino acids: CASTASKIGGTQYF. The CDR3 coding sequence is TGTGCCAGTACGGCTAGCAAAATAGGGGGTACGCAGTATTTT.

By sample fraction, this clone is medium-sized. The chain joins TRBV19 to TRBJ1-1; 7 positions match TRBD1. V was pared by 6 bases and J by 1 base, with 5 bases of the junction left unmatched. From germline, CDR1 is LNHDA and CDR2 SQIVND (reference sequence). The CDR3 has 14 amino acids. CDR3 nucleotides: TGTGCCAGTAGGGTTGGGACAGCGAACACTGAAGCTTTCTTT. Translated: CASRVGTANTEAFF. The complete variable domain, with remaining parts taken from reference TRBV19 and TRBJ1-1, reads DGGITQSPKYLFRKEGQNVTLSCEQNLNHDAMYWYRQDPGQGLRLIYYSQIVNDFQKGDIAEGYSVSREKKESFPLTVTSAQKNPTAFYLCASRVGTANTEAFFGQGTRLTVV.

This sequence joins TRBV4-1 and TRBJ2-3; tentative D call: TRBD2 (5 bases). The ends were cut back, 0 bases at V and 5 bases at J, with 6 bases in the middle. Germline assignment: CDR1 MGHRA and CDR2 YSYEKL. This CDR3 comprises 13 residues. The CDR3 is CASSQDRGDTQYF. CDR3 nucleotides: TGCGCCAGCAGCCAAGATCGGGGAGATACGCAGTATTTT.

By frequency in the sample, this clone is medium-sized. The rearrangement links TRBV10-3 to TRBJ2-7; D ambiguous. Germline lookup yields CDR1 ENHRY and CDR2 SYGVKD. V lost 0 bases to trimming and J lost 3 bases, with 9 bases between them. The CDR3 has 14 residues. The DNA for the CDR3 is TGTGCCATCAGTGAGTCATGGGCAGACTACGAGCAGTACTTC. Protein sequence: CAISESWADYEQYF.

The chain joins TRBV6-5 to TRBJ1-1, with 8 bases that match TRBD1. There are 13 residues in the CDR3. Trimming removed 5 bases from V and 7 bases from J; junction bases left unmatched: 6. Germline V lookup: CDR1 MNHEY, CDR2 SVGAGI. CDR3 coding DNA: TGTGCCAGCAGTGAACCGGGACAGGATGAAGCTTTCTTT. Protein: CASSEPGQDEAFF.

CDR3 amino acids: CASSLDRVAGNEQFF. For the CDR3, the DNA is TGTGCCAGCAGCTTAGATCGGGTAGCGGGGAATGAGCAGTTCTTC. This sequence joins TRBV11-3 and TRBJ2-1; 8 positions agree with TRBD2. The CDR3 has 15 residues. CDR1 and CDR2 (germline): SGHNT, YENEEA. With 0 bases clipped from V and 7 bases from J, the junction kept 5 bases outside the gene matches.

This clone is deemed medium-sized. The CDR3 nucleotides are TGTGCCAGCAGCCAACTAGCGGGGGTAAGGAATGAGCAGTTCTTC. Amino acid sequence: CASSQLAGVRNEQFF. The chain carries TRBV5-5 and TRBJ2-1; 11 nucleotides match TRBD2. The CDR3 is 15 amino acids. The junction had 7 bases not matched to a gene; V was cut back by 4 bases and J by 7 bases. Germline V gene lookup returns CDR1 SGHKS and CDR2 YYEKEE (reference sequence).

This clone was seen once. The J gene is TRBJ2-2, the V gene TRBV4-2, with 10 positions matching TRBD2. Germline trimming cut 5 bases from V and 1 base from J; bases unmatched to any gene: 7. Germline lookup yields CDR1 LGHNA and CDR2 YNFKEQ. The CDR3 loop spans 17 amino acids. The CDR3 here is CASSFRTSGMNTGELFF. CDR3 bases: TGTGCCAGCAGCTTTCGGACTAGCGGAATGAACACCGGGGAGCTGTTTTTT.

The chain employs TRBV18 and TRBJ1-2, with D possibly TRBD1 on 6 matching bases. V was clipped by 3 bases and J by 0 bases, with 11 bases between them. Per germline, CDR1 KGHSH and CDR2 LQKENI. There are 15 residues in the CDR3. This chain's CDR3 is CASSPWGHSNYGYTF. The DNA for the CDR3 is TGTGCCAGCTCACCGTGGGGGCACTCTAACTATGGCTACACCTTC.

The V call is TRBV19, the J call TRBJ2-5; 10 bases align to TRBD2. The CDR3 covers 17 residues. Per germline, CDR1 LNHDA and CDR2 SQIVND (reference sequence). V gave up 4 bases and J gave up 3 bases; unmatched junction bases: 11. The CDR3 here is CASSTGTSALGEETQYF. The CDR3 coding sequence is TGTGCCAGTAGTACCGGGACTAGCGCCCTGGGGGAAGAGACCCAGTACTTC.

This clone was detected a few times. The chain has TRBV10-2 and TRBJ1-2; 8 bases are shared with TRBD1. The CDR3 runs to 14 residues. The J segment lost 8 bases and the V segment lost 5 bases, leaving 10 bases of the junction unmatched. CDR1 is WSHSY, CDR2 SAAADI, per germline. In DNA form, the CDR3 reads TGCGCCAGCAGTAACGCCAGGGGGCAGGGGGGCTACACCTTC. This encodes CASSNARGQGGYTF.

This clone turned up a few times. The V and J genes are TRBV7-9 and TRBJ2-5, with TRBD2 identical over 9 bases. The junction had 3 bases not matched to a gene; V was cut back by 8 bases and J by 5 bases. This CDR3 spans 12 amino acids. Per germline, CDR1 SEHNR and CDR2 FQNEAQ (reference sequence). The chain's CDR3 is CASRRGGETQYF. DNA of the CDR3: TGTGCCAGCCGGCGGGGGGGGGAGACCCAGTACTTC.

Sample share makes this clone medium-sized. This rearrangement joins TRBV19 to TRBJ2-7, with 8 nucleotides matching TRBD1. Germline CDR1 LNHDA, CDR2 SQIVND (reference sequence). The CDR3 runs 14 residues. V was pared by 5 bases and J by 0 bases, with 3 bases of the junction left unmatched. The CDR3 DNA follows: TGTGCCAGTAGTGACAGGGGAAGCTCCTACGAGCAGTACTTC. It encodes CASSDRGSSYEQYF.

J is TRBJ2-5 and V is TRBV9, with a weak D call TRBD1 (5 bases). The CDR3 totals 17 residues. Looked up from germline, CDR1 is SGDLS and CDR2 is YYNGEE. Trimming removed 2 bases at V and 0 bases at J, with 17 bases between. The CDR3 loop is CASSVHLGAGHQETQYF. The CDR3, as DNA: TGTGCCAGCAGCGTGCATCTTGGGGCAGGGCACCAAGAGACCCAGTACTTC.

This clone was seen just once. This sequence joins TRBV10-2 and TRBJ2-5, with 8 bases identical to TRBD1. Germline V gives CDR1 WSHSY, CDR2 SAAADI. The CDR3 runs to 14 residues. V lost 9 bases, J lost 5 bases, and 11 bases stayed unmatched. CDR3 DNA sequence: TGCGCCAGTATCGACAGGGGAATGGGGGAGACCCAGTACTTC. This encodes CASIDRGMGETQYF.